In this sample, the clone carrying this TCR beta chain turned up once. The data were produced by immunoSEQ multiplex PCR, yet TCRdb's version contains in-frame clones alone and is incomplete. This sample yields about 75,000 clones, of which around nine tenths are seen a single time; approximately 2.5% belongs to the top ten. This CDR3 spans 15 amino acids. CDR1 MGHDK and CDR2 SYGVNS come from the germline V gene. V shed 1 base, J shed 3 bases, and the junction held 3 bases outside the gene matches. The data belong to a study of T cell clones after liver transplantation. Turning to the study itself: Post-transplant blood was tracked for graft-donor-reactive T cell clones identified in a pre-transplant mixed lymphocyte reaction. Samples came pre-transplant, pre-randomization before withdrawal, and post-randomization after withdrawal ended.

Sequenced here: CD4+ T cells from blood, sampled before liver transplant. The chain employs TRBV25-1 and TRBJ1-5; 7 bases are shared with TRBD1. This TCR derives from a human donor who received a liver transplant. The CDR3 loop reads CASSEFDRDNQPQHF. The CDR3 DNA follows: TGTGCCAGCAGTGAATTCGACAGGGACAATCAGCCCCAGCATTTT.